The sequence of this TCR beta chain was determined in a study of shared clonotypes between healthy human individuals. Study-wide background: CD4 naive cells filled three plates per donor, CD4 memory three, CD8 naive two and CD8 memory one.

Per sorted-subset replicate PCR, input was approximately 0.2 ug DNA, representing 30,000 to 35,000 T cell genomes. Libraries were prepared by immunoSEQ multiplex PCR; TCRdb keeps only in-frame clonotypes and omits some of them. This sample carries under 2,500,000 clones, 90% to 97% of them seen once, and the ten largest clones take roughly 0.13%. V gave up 6 bases and J gave up 4 bases; unmatched junction bases: 8. This CDR3 is 16 amino acids long. The V gene's germline CDR1 is LNHDA and CDR2 SQIVND (reference sequence). A remark on this clone: Its antigen remains unknown.

Study observations and caveats: Relative to their counterparts shared across all four donors, non-shared clonotypes exhibited diminished generation probabilities. The sole specimen, blood, was sampled, and tissue repertoires likely differ.

The V call is TRBV19, the J call TRBJ2-3, with 12 bases aligning to TRBD2. Material for sequencing was naive CD4+ T cells sorted from blood. Stated subset: CD45RA+ positively selected. The receptor was derived from a man younger than 30 in good health. The DNA of the CDR3 is TGTGCCAGTAGGTCCCCTAGCGGGAGGGCCCCAGATACGCAGTATTTT. It translates to CASRSPSGRAPDTQYF. The full variable domain, rest sourced from reference TRBV19 and TRBJ2-3, is DGGITQSPKYLFRKEGQNVTLSCEQNLNHDAMYWYRQDPGQGLRLIYYSQIVNDFQKGDIAEGYSVSREKKESFPLTVTSAQKNPTAFYLCASRSPSGRAPDTQYFGPGTRLTVL.